A single T cell receptor (beta chain) is shown here with its context. Its cognate antigen is unknown. Germline assignment: CDR1 MNHEY and CDR2 SVGAGI. The V gene lost 0 bases and the J gene lost 0 bases, with 9 bases spanning the gap. This CDR3 has 16 residues. Generated by immunoSEQ multiplex PCR, the TCRdb table keeps only in-frame clones and is missing some. The sample comprises some 9,900 clones, 85% to 95% of which are singletons, and about 3.7% rests with the top ten. These data are taken from a study of graft-versus-host responses after intestinal transplantation. Broader study findings: Some patients had graft-donor T cell macrochimerism, and their allografts showed high graft-versus-host to host-versus-graft clonal ratios. Ileal or blood samples showed some GvH clones first, and such clones were also found in recipient marrow.

This sequence was found in a human patient who received an intestinal transplant, so some T cells may come from the graft donor. The sequencing here drew on PBMCs, taken 40 to 45 days after intestinal transplantation. The chain recombines TRBV6-5 with TRBJ1-3; possibly TRBD1 for D (5 bases). CDR3 sequence (DNA): TGTGCCAGCAGTTACTCAGGACACTACTCTGGAAACACCATATATTTT. Amino acids: CASSYSGHYSGNTIYF.